A selection of T cell receptor beta chains follows, all from one sample in a study of T cell repertoires in cytomegalovirus infection. What these receptors recognize is not known. TCRdb redid the calling of the reads with MiXCR, one entry per CDR3 protein. The sample has roughly 920,000 distinct CDR3 sequences, 30% to 40% seen once. The sequences come from cultured CD8+ T cells from PBMCs, collected from culture after CMV antigen stimulation. The receptors shown here come from a human donor in good health (CMV status not recorded). Some clones in this sample may be carry-over from other donors' samples. Each CDR3 is given with its conserved first and last residue. The D gene is left open where the match is weak. Only some rows state a clone size, as once, few, many or a class for expanded clones.

>.|TRBV27|.|TRBJ1-2
TGTGCCAGCAGCCCCGTGGGGGGTTCCTATGGCTACACCTTC
CASSPVGGSYGYTF
>.|TRBV2|.|TRBJ1-5
TGTGCCAGCAGGGGAATCAAGGCTAATCAGCCCCAGCATTTT
CASRGIKANQPQHF
>.|TRBV29-1|.|TRBJ1-5
TGCAGCGTTGTGGTTCTTGATAGCAATCAGCCCCAGCATTTT
CSVVVLDSNQPQHF
>.|TRBV5-4|TRBD2|TRBJ2-1
TGTGCCAGCAGCCGCCCCCAGCGGGGGGGCCAGGATGAGCAGTTCTTC
CASSRPQRGGQDEQFF
>.|TRBV12-3/TRBV12-4|.|TRBJ2-5
TGTGCCAGCAGGTCCTACCAAGAGACCCAGTACTTC
CASRSYQETQYF
>.|TRBV11-2|.|TRBJ2-1
TGTGCCAGCAGTTTCCTATGGGAGCAGTTCTTC
CASSFLWEQFF
>few|TRBV7-2|.|TRBJ2-3
TGTGCCAGCAGCCCCGGGCCTGACAGCCACGGAGATACGCAGTATTTT
CASSPGPDSHGDTQYF
>few|TRBV10-3|.|TRBJ1-2
TGTGCCATCAGTCGAGGACCCCTAGGGGGCTATGGCTACACCTTC
CAISRGPLGGYGYTF
>.|TRBV27|.|TRBJ2-2
TGTGCCAGCACCCCTGGGAGGTACACCGGGGAGCTGTTTTTT
CASTPGRYTGELFF
>.|TRBV2|.|TRBJ1-2
TGTGCCAGCAGTGAAATCGTCTCGGGACATTATGGCTACACCTTC
CASSEIVSGHYGYTF
>.|TRBV9|.|TRBJ2-1
TGTGCCAGCAGTCCTCAGGGCAGAAGCTCCTACAATGAGCAGTTCTTC
CASSPQGRSSYNEQFF
>many|TRBV7-2|.|TRBJ2-3
TGTGCCAGCAGCTTCCGGGACGCGGGGATAGATACGCAGTATTTT
CASSFRDAGIDTQYF
>many|TRBV6-1|.|TRBJ2-4
TGTGCCAGCAGTCCCGTGGACCGGGTAGCCAAAAACATTCAGTACTTC
CASSPVDRVAKNIQYF
>few|TRBV28|.|TRBJ2-1
TGTGCCAGCACCCTCGGGCGGGCCTACAATGAGCAGTTCTTC
CASTLGRAYNEQFF
>.|TRBV5-6|TRBD1|TRBJ1-4
TGTGCCAGCAGCGGTGGACAGGGCCGTGCAACTAATGAAAAACTGTTTTTT
CASSGGQGRATNEKLFF
>.|TRBV13|TRBD1|TRBJ2-1
TGTGCCAGCAGCCGACAGGGGGAGGGACCCTACAATGAGCAGTTCTTC
CASSRQGEGPYNEQFF
>few|TRBV6-1|.|TRBJ2-7
TGTGCCAGCAAGGCTAGCTCCTACGAGCAGTACTTC
CASKASSYEQYF
>few|TRBV6-1|TRBD2|TRBJ2-5
TGTGCCAGCAGTGAAGTGGCGGGGGAGGGAGAGACCCAGTACTTC
CASSEVAGEGETQYF
>few|TRBV7-9|.|TRBJ1-4
TGTGCCAGCAGTCCCGACAGCCCTCTAGAAAAACTGTTTTTT
CASSPDSPLEKLFF
>.|TRBV9|.|TRBJ2-1
TGTGCCAGCAGCGGAAGGGGAGGTTACAATGAGCAGTTCTTC
CASSGRGGYNEQFF
>.|TRBV11-1|.|TRBJ2-3
TGTGCCAGCAGCTTAAGGGACATAACTAGCACAGATACGCAGTATTTT
CASSLRDITSTDTQYF
>.|TRBV19|.|TRBJ2-7
TGTGCCAGTAGTATCGAATCCTACTCCTACGAGCAGTACTTC
CASSIESYSYEQYF
>.|TRBV18|.|TRBJ2-5
TGTGCCAGCTCCCCGACACCTTTCCAAGAGACCCAGTACTTC
CASSPTPFQETQYF
>.|TRBV19|.|TRBJ1-1
TGTGCCAGTGCCACAGGGATGAGCACTGAAGCTTTCTTT
CASATGMSTEAFF
>.|TRBV28|.|TRBJ1-5
TGTGCCAGCAGTTTGGTCCGGGGGATTAGCAATCAGCCCCAGCATTTT
CASSLVRGISNQPQHF
>many|TRBV7-6|TRBD2|TRBJ2-5
TGTGCCAGCAGCTTAAGGACTAGCGGACAAGAGACCCAGTACTTC
CASSLRTSGQETQYF
>few|TRBV19|TRBD1|TRBJ2-7
TGTGCCAGTAGTGATACCATGGGACAGGGGGCATGGGCCTACGAGCAGTACTTC
CASSDTMGQGAWAYEQYF
>.|TRBV7-9|.|TRBJ1-2
TGTGCCAGCAGCCGCACCGGGGCCCCAGGGTTCGGAGCTAACTATGGCTACACCTTC
CASSRTGAPGFGANYGYTF
>.|TRBV7-3|TRBD2|TRBJ2-3
TGTGCCAGCAGCTCCCTCCCCCTAGCGGGGGGGCAGGATACGCAGTATTTT
CASSSLPLAGGQDTQYF
>few|TRBV27|TRBD1|TRBJ1-1
TGTGCCAGCACTACCGGACAGGAGGGCACTGAAGCTTTCTTT
CASTTGQEGTEAFF
>.|TRBV5-4|.|TRBJ2-7
TGTGCCAGCAGCTTGGCGGGTTTTTACGAGCAGTACTTC
CASSLAGFYEQYF
>once|TRBV20-1|TRBD1|TRBJ2-7
TGCAGTGCTAGATCTCGAGGGACAGGGGGCCGCGAGCAGTACTTC
CSARSRGTGGREQYF
>.|TRBV7-9|.|TRBJ2-1
TGTGCCAGCAGCGCAGCGTTGGGGAATGAGCAGTTCTTC
CASSAALGNEQFF
>.|TRBV27|TRBD1|TRBJ1-2
TGTGCCAGCAGACAGGGGAGGAATGGCTACACCTTC
CASRQGRNGYTF
>.|TRBV20-1|.|TRBJ2-7
TGCAGTGCGCGCGGGACAACCGATCTCTACGAGCAGTACTTC
CSARGTTDLYEQYF
>few|TRBV19|.|TRBJ1-1
TGTGCCAGCCGACCTCGGGGCCCCGCGGGGACTGAAGCTTTCTTT
CASRPRGPAGTEAFF
>.|TRBV6-2/TRBV6-3|.|TRBJ1-2
TGTGCCAGCAGTTATCAGAATGGCTATGGCTACACCTTC
CASSYQNGYGYTF
>.|TRBV15|.|TRBJ1-2
TGTGCCACCAGCGTAGTCCTTGGGGGGCAGGGCTACACCTTC
CATSVVLGGQGYTF
>.|TRBV6-6|TRBD1|TRBJ2-4
TGTGCCAGCAGTTACTGGACAGGGGAAAACATTCAGTACTTC
CASSYWTGENIQYF
>few|TRBV6-2/TRBV6-3|TRBD1|TRBJ1-1
TGTGCCAGCACCGGGGACAGTCTAAAGAAGGGCACTGAAGCTTTCTTT
CASTGDSLKKGTEAFF
>few|TRBV6-5|TRBD2|TRBJ2-3
TGTGCCAGCAGTTACTCTCGGACTAGCGGATTAGACACAGATACGCAGTATTTT
CASSYSRTSGLDTDTQYF
>few|TRBV12-3/TRBV12-4|.|TRBJ2-1
TGTGCCAGCAGTTTTTTCCTAGCCTACAATGAGCAGTTCTTC
CASSFFLAYNEQFF
>.|TRBV15|.|TRBJ2-1
TGTGCCACCAGCATATCCAGGGGGGCCGGTTACAATGAGCAGTTCTTC
CATSISRGAGYNEQFF
>.|TRBV20-1|TRBD2|TRBJ2-3
TGCAGTGCTCGGACTAGCGGGGGCTCGGTGCAGTATTTT
CSARTSGGSVQYF
>.|TRBV15|TRBD1|TRBJ2-4
TGTGCCACCAGGTCTGCGACAGGGGGTTTGGAAAACATTCAGTACTTC
CATRSATGGLENIQYF
>many|TRBV6-6|.|TRBJ2-5
TGTGCCAGCAGTTATGGGGGACGAGAGACCCAGTACTTC
CASSYGGRETQYF
>.|TRBV9|.|TRBJ1-2
TGTGCCAGCAGCGTGCAGGGAGATGGCTACACCTTC
CASSVQGDGYTF
>.|TRBV6-6|.|TRBJ1-5
TGTGCCAGCACCCCCCGGGGGGGGAACTATAGCAATCAGCCCCAGCATTTT
CASTPRGGNYSNQPQHF
>.|TRBV27|TRBD2|TRBJ2-3
TGTGCCAGCAGTTTTAGGCGGGGGGGCACAGATACGCAGTATTTT
CASSFRRGGTDTQYF
>.|TRBV7-8|.|TRBJ2-5
TGTGCCAGCAGTACCTCTCCGGGGGGCGGTAAGACCCAGTACTTC
CASSTSPGGGKTQYF
>.|TRBV27|.|TRBJ1-5
TGTGCCAGCAGCACCAGGGTGGGCAATCAGCCCCAGCATTTT
CASSTRVGNQPQHF
>many|TRBV7-2|TRBD1|TRBJ1-5
TGTGCCAGCAGCCCTGGGACAGGGGTAGCGGTCAATCAGCCCCAGCATTTT
CASSPGTGVAVNQPQHF
>few|TRBV15|.|TRBJ2-1
TGTGCCACCAGCACTTCTAGGACAGCCTACAATGAGCAGTTCTTC
CATSTSRTAYNEQFF
>.|TRBV4-3|.|TRBJ1-1
TGCGCCAGCAGCCAAGATATGACAGAAGCTTTCTTT
CASSQDMTEAFF
>.|TRBV6-2/TRBV6-3|TRBD1|TRBJ2-3
TGTGCCAGCAGTTACGACAGGGGGCTATCGGGAGACAGCACAGATACGCAGTATTTT
CASSYDRGLSGDSTDTQYF
>few|TRBV12-3/TRBV12-4|.|TRBJ1-5
TGTGCCAGCACCCTAGGAGATTATAGCAATCAGCCCCAGCATTTT
CASTLGDYSNQPQHF
>once|TRBV7-4|TRBD2|TRBJ2-5
TGTGCCAGCAGCTCCGGACTAGCGGGACCAGAGACCCAGTACTTC
CASSSGLAGPETQYF